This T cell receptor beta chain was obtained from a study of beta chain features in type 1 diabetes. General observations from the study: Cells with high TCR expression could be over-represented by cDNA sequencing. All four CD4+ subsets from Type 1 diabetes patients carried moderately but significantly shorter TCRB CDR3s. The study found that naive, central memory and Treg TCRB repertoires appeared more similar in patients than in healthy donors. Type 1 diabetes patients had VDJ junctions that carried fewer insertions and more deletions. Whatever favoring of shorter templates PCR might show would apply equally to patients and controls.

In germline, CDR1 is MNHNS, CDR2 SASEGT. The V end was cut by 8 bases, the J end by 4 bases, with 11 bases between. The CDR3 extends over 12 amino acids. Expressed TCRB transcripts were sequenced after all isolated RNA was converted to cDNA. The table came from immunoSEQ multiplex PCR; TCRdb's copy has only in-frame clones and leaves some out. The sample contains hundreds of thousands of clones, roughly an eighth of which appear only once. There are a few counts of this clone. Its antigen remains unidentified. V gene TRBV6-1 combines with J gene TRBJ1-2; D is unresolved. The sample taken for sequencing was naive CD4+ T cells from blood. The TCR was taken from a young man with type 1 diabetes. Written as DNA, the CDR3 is TGTGCCAGCCATTCCCGGGCCTATGGCTACACCTTC. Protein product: CASHSRAYGYTF.